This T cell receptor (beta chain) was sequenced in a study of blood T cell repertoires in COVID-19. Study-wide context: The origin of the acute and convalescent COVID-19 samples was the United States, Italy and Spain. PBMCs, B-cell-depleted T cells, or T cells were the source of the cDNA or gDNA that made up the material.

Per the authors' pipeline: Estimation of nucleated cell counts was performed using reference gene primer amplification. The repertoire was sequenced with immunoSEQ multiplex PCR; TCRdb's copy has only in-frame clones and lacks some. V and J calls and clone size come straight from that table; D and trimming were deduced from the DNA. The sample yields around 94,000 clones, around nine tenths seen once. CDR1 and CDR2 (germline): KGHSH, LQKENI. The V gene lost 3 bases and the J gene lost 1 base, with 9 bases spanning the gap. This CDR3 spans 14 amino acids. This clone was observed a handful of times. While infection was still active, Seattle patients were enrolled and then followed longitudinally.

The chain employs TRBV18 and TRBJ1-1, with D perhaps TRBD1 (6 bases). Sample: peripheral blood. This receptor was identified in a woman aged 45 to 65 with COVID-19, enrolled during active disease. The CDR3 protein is CASSPRGENTEAFF. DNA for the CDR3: TGTGCCAGCTCACCCAGGGGTGAGAACACTGAAGCTTTCTTT.